The 17 T cell receptor beta chains below were found in one sample sequenced in a study of T-cell reconstitution after alpha-beta-depleted transplantation in children. The TCRbeta library was prepared with unique molecular identifiers. TCRdb re-derived calls from the PCR reads in MiXCR, one entry per CDR3 protein. Of around 440,000 distinct CDR3 sequences listed, about 16% were seen once; the top ten hold about 32%. This specimen consisted of PBMCs, mostly from graft donor cells, obtained 360 days after TCRalphabeta/CD19-depleted stem cell transplant. The receptors come from a boy younger than two who had a stem cell transplant for Wiskott-Aldrich syndrome, so the T cells may come from the graft donor.

This clonotype has only a few counts. V and J are TRBV12-3 or TRBV12-4 and TRBJ2-7; D uncertain. The CDR3 consists of 12 residues. Deletions cut 5 bases from V and 3 bases from J, with 8 bases between. The CDR3 spells CASSASFYEQYF. The CDR3 bases are TGTGCCAGCAGTGCAAGTTTCTACGAGCAGTACTTC.

This clonotype was picked up a small number of times. The J gene is TRBJ2-1, the V gene TRBV12-3 or TRBV12-4; TRBD2 matches 10 bases. The CDR3 sequence is 15 residues long. The junction had 5 bases not matched to a gene; V was cut back by 3 bases and J by 6 bases. CDR3 DNA: TGTGCCAGCAGTTTTGAGCGGGGGGGCCCCAATGAGCAGTTCTTC. Residues: CASSFERGGPNEQFF.

The sample holds a few counts of this clonotype. V is TRBV7-9 and J is TRBJ2-1, with D unclear. V lost 2 bases, J lost 7 bases, and 15 bases lay in between. CDR3 length: 15 amino acids. The germline V gene has CDR1 SEHNR and CDR2 FQNEAQ (reference sequence). The CDR3 is CASSLTELGENEQFF. Written as DNA, the CDR3 is TGTGCCAGCAGCTTAACGGAACTGGGTGAGAATGAGCAGTTCTTC.

A few counts support this clonotype. The chain employs TRBV7-6 and TRBJ2-2; either TRBD1 or TRBD2 may supply D (5 bases each). Germline V gene data show CDR1 as SGHVS and CDR2 as FNYEAQ. The CDR3 loop spans 21 amino acids. Trimming took 2 bases from V and 6 from J, leaving 31 bases between them. The CDR3: CASSLTRTGLKNPLRSGELFF. CDR3 DNA: TGTGCCAGCAGCTTAACGCGTACGGGGCTTAAAAATCCGCTCCGGTCCGGGGAGCTGTTTTTT. Based on the CDR3 plus reference TRBV7-6 and TRBJ2-2, the full variable domain is GAGVSQSPRYKVTKRGQDVALRCDPISGHVSLYWYRQALGQGPEFLTYFNYEAQQDKSGLPNDRFSAERPEGSISTLTIQRTEQRDSAMYRCASSLTRTGLKNPLRSGELFFGEGSRLTVL.

In its sample, this clonotype was seen a few times. The rearrangement joins TRBV15 to TRBJ1-2; D is unclear. Germline lookup yields CDR1 LNHNV and CDR2 YYDKDF (reference sequence). The CDR3 contains 15 residues. V was clipped by 2 bases and J by 2 bases, with 12 bases between them. CDR3 in amino acids: CATSRSQLRNYGYTF. The CDR3 DNA reads as TGTGCCACCAGCAGATCCCAGCTGCGAAACTATGGCTACACCTTC.

This chain joins TRBV10-3 and TRBJ2-7, with 8 bases fitting TRBD2. J gave up 7 bases and V 0 bases, and 17 bases lay outside the gene matches. The germline gives CDR1 ENHRY, CDR2 SYGVKD. The CDR3 runs to 18 residues. As DNA, the CDR3 is TGTGCCATCAGTGAGTCGACTCATAGGTTAGCGGGACCCAGGGAGCAGTACTTC. This gives the protein CAISESTHRLAGPREQYF.

This clonotype was picked up a small number of times. This chain uses TRBV7-9 with TRBJ2-2; 7 bases line up with TRBD2. V was clipped by 1 base and J by 0 bases; unmatched bases: 5. Germline V CDR1 and CDR2: SEHNR, FQNEAQ (reference sequence). The CDR3 runs 17 residues. The CDR3 DNA follows: TGTGCCAGCAGCTTAGGACACGGACTAGCGAACACCGGGGAGCTGTTTTTT. Its translation: CASSLGHGLANTGELFF.

The chain recombines TRBV20-1 with TRBJ2-7, with TRBD1 matching 7 bases. The CDR3 spans 14 residues. Germline V CDR1 and CDR2: DFQATT, SNEGSKA (reference sequence). J gave up 5 bases and V 0 bases, and 7 bases lay outside the gene matches. CDR3: CSARDADRVHEQYF. CDR3 nucleotides: TGCAGTGCTAGAGATGCAGACAGGGTACACGAGCAGTACTTC.

The gene calls are TRBV29-1 and TRBJ1-2; D is ambiguous. V dropped 5 bases and J dropped 8 bases, with 15 bases sitting between them. The CDR3 has 12 amino acids. From germline, CDR1 is SQVTM and CDR2 ANQGSEA. The CDR3 region is CSVKGVNEGYTF. The CDR3 nucleotides are TGCAGCGTTAAGGGCGTTAATGAGGGCTACACCTTC.

This clonotype was detected only a few times. The chain employs TRBV30 and TRBJ2-5; perhaps TRBD2 as D (6 bases). Germline V gene lookup returns CDR1 GTSNPN and CDR2 SVGIG (reference sequence). Trimming left V 1 base short and J 5 bases short, with 14 bases between. This CDR3 contains 14 residues. CDR3 in amino acids: CAWSETYGGETQYF. The CDR3 nucleotides are TGTGCCTGGAGTGAGACATACGGAGGGGAGACCCAGTACTTC.

This clonotype was picked up a small number of times. The chain combines TRBV2 with TRBJ2-2, with 10 bases identical to TRBD2. The CDR3 covers 14 residues. Germline assignment: CDR1 SNHLY and CDR2 FYNNEI. Trimming took 4 bases from V and 5 from J; bases not matched to a gene: 1. The chain's CDR3 is CASSGSGRTGELFF. CDR3 bases: TGTGCCAGCAGTGGTAGCGGGAGGACCGGGGAGCTGTTTTTT.

This clonotype was seen a few times. The chain joins TRBV18 to TRBJ2-2; 8 bases match TRBD1. CDR3 length equals 17 residues. Germline CDR1 KGHSH, CDR2 LQKENI. The V gene end was trimmed by 3 bases and the J gene end by 3 bases; junction bases not matched to a gene: 9. CDR3 bases: TGTGCCAGCTCACCCGCAAGGGACAGGTTCCACACCGGGGAGCTGTTTTTT. Translating it yields CASSPARDRFHTGELFF.

The sample holds a few counts of this clonotype. This chain connects TRBV12-3 or TRBV12-4 to TRBJ2-7; 10 bases line up with TRBD1. This CDR3 contains 17 residues. The V and J ends lost 6 bases and 6 bases, in that order; junction bases with no gene match: 17. CDR3 region: CASRRITGTGEFIEQYF. The CDR3 nucleotides are TGTGCCAGCAGACGTATTACCGGGACAGGGGAATTCATCGAGCAGTACTTC.

This clonotype was seen a handful of times. The J gene is TRBJ1-1, the V gene TRBV2; TRBD1 aligns across 7 bases. V lost 6 bases and J lost 3; bases outside the gene matches: 4. Per the germline V gene, CDR1 is SNHLY and CDR2 is FYNNEI. The length of the CDR3 is 13 residues. The CDR3 is CASRSDRYTEAFF. DNA for the CDR3: TGTGCCAGCAGGTCGGACAGGTACACTGAAGCTTTCTTT.

This clonotype showed up just a few times. V usage is TRBV7-2 and J usage is TRBJ2-7; D is possibly TRBD2 (5 bases). Germline values: CDR1 SGHTA, CDR2 FQGNSA. Between the trimmed V and J ends, which lost 5 bases and 7 bases, there was a span of 18 bases. The CDR3 contains 14 residues. CDR3 sequence: CASSLGLSLGEQYF. The CDR3, as DNA: TGTGCCAGCAGCCTCGGACTCTCCTTAGGGGAGCAGTACTTC.

The chain has TRBV12-3 or TRBV12-4 and TRBJ2-2; 9 nucleotides line up with TRBD2. The CDR3 has 15 amino acids. V was clipped by 7 bases and J by 5 bases; unmatched bases: 8. The CDR3 DNA sequence: TGTGCCAGCACTCAAAGCGGGAGGTCTACCGGGGAGCTGTTTTTT. It codes for CASTQSGRSTGELFF.

The genes are TRBV4-3 and TRBJ2-5, with 7 bases identical to TRBD2. The CDR3 covers 16 residues. V lost 0 bases to trimming and J lost 4 bases; unmatched junction nucleotides: 8. Per the germline V gene, CDR1 is LGHNA and CDR2 is YSLEER. The CDR3 nucleotides are TGCGCCAGCAGCCAAGATCACCGGCTAGCGGTAGAGACCCAGTACTTC. This translates into CASSQDHRLAVETQYF.